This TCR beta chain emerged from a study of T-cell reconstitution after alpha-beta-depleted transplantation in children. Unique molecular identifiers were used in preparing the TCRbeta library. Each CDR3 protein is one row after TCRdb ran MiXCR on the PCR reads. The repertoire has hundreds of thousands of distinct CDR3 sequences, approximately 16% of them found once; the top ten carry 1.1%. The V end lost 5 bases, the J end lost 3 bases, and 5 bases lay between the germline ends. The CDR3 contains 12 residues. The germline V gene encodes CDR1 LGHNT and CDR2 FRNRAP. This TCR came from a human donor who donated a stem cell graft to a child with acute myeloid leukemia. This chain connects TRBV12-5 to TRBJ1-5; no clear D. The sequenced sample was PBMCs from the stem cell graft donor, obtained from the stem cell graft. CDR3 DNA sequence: TGTGCTAGTGGTACCAACAATCAGCCCCAGCATTTT. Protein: CASGTNNQPQHF.